This TCR beta chain was sequenced in a study of blood T cell repertoires in COVID-19 (dated by TCRdb to the early 2020s). Background for the entire study: The collaborator samples originated in the United States, Italy and Spain and spanned the acute and convalescent phases of COVID-19. The prospective study material was composed of cDNA or gDNA derived from T cells, B-cell-depleted T cells, or PBMCs. Deeply sampled blood TCRbeta repertoires from subjects exposed to, actively infected with, or recovered from COVID-19 were included in the dataset. The repertoires were released in a freely available public database meant as a resource for research on the immune response to SARS-CoV-2. Samples came from the ongoing ImmuneRACE study (first 160 participants) plus 1,254 subjects from 6 global collaborators. Sample metadata almost always included a de-identified subject ID, COVID-19 status, age in years and sex. Where available, HLA class I and class II types were obtained from metadata supplied by the sample provider rather than from assay-based typing.

The CDR3 starts with the cysteine, ends with the phenylalanine, and has 16 residues. Only CDR3 DNA is held: 48 bases, read in frame from base 1. The germline V gene (reference sequence) specifies LGHDT as CDR1 and YNNKEL as CDR2. The trim is 0 bases for V and 6 bases for J, with a gap of 16 bases between the germline ends. TCRbeta CDR3 regions were amplified from genomic DNA by means of the immunoSEQ Assay, a bias-controlled multiplex PCR. The paper's data handling went like this. Nucleated cell counts per sample were estimated from amplification of reference gene primers within the assay. To quantify the absolute abundance of each unique TCRbeta CDR3 rearrangement, sequence reads were collapsed and filtered. Productive Simpson clonality was computed per sample as the square root of Simpson's diversity index over productive rearrangements. Entries here come from immuneACCESS through TCRdb and include only in-frame sequences with V and J called. Some clones fail to appear in such tables; in the studies checked, an unresolved V gene covers under half of the shortfall, and the cause of the remainder is unknown. Clone size and the V and J calls come from that table; the DNA yielded D and trimming. Counted in this sample were some 240,000 clones; roughly 87% of them appeared once. The top ten constitute just over 7% of the sample.

The full study reports these points: The quantity of clinical and demographic metadata differed by source and by participant and was supplied without curation.

Another Seattle source contributed samples from volunteer blood donors who had recovered from COVID-19. Each collaborating institution followed its own protocols to collect whole blood in K2EDTA tubes. For TCRbeta analysis, collaborators shipped samples as frozen whole blood, isolated PBMCs, or DNA extracted from either of those sample types. Concerning this clone: Its antigen is still unknown. Base qualities are not at hand, and no much larger clone is one base apart.

This sequence uses TRBV3-1 (or the pseudogene TRBV3-2) and TRBJ2-3; the D gene is perhaps TRBD1, from 6 matching bases. The sample taken for sequencing was peripheral blood. The TCR comes from a man between 60 and 70 years old who had recovered from COVID-19. The CDR3 protein is CASSQDTGHGRDTQYF. The DNA sequence is given as TGTGCCAGCAGCCAAGACACAGGGCACGGGCGGGATACGCAGTATTTT.